This is a list of T cell receptor beta chains from one sample in a study of T cells in Graves' hyperthyroidism and ophthalmopathy. TCRdb reanalysed the multiplex PCR reads using MiXCR and keeps one entry per CDR3 protein. The sample yields approximately 330,000 distinct CDR3 sequences, approximately 15% seen once. The material sequenced was blood. These receptor sequences come from a woman aged 40 to 50 with Graves' ophthalmopathy. CDR3s include the opening cysteine and the closing phenylalanine or tryptophan. A D gene is named only where the DNA matches it firmly. Where a row states a size, it is once, few, many or the class of an expanded clone; other rows omit it.

D gene | J gene | V gene | clone size | CDR3 length | CDR3 DNA | CDR3 protein
NA | TRBJ2-2 | TRBV12-3/TRBV12-4 | many | 13 | TGTGCCAGCAGTTTAAAGGAGACCGGGGAGCTGTTTTTT | CASSLKETGELFF
NA | TRBJ2-5 | TRBV29-1 | many | 11 | TGCAGCGTTACCACTTCGGGGGCCCAGTACTTC | CSVTTSGAQYF
NA | TRBJ2-5 | TRBV5-8 | many | 13 | TGTGCCAGCAGCCAAAACGGTAGAGAGACCCAGTACTTC | CASSQNGRETQYF
TRBD2 | TRBJ2-3 | TRBV19 | NA | 14 | TGTGCCAGTAGTAAGACTAGCGGAGTCAATACGCAGTATTTT | CASSKTSGVNTQYF
TRBD1 | TRBJ2-1 | TRBV7-9 | many | 16 | TGTGCCAGCAGCTTAGCCGGGACAGAGCCCTACAATGAGCAGTTCTTC | CASSLAGTEPYNEQFF
TRBD1 | TRBJ1-2 | TRBV7-9 | once | 15 | TGTGCCAGCAGCTTTCGACAGGGAATAGACTATGGCTACACCTTC | CASSFRQGIDYGYTF
TRBD2 | TRBJ2-7 | TRBV20-1 | many | 16 | TGCAGTGCTCCCTGGACTAGCGGGAGGTCATCCTACGAGCAGTACTTC | CSAPWTSGRSSYEQYF
TRBD1 | TRBJ2-2 | TRBV12-3/TRBV12-4 | many | 13 | TGTGCCACCAAGGACAGGGCGGCCGGGGAGCTGTTTTTT | CATKDRAAGELFF
NA | TRBJ2-1 | TRBV2 | many | 14 | TGTGCCAGCAGTGAAACTGCGGGGTCTAATGAGCAGTTCTTC | CASSETAGSNEQFF
NA | TRBJ2-2 | TRBV7-2 | few | 16 | TGTGCCAGCAGCCCCTCCAGAAGAAAAAACACCGGGGAGCTGTTTTTT | CASSPSRRKNTGELFF
TRBD2 | TRBJ2-6 | TRBV25-1 | NA | 18 | TGTGCCAGCAGTATAACTCCCGGGAGGAGCTCTGGGGCCAACGTCCTGACTTTC | CASSITPGRSSGANVLTF
TRBD1 | TRBJ2-1 | TRBV7-7 | NA | 13 | TGTGCTAGCAGCCCGGGACAGGGGGATGAGCAGTTCTTC | CASSPGQGDEQFF
NA | TRBJ2-6 | TRBV18 | NA | 14 | TGTGCCAGCTCCCCCAGTTCTGGGGCCAACGTCCTGACTTTC | CASSPSSGANVLTF
NA | TRBJ1-1 | TRBV2 | many | 15 | TGTGCCAGCAGTAAAAATAGGGGTGTGGGAACTGAAGCTTTCTTT | CASSKNRGVGTEAFF
TRBD1 | TRBJ1-1 | TRBV6-1 | many | 15 | TGTGCCAGCAGTGAATGGGACAGGGGAACTTCTGAAGCTTTCTTT | CASSEWDRGTSEAFF
NA | TRBJ1-2 | TRBV15 | NA | 16 | TGTGCCACCAGCAGAGATGCCCAGTCACTCTACTATGGCTACACCTTC | CATSRDAQSLYYGYTF
NA | TRBJ2-1 | TRBV3-1 | NA | 13 | TGTGCCAGCAGCCAAGTGGAATTGAATGAGCAGTTCTTC | CASSQVELNEQFF
NA | TRBJ1-1 | TRBV12-3/TRBV12-4 | many | 11 | TGTGCCAGCAGCCCCGACAGTGAAGCTTTCTTT | CASSPDSEAFF
TRBD1 | TRBJ2-7 | TRBV25-1 | many | 15 | TGTGCCAGCAGTGATTCAGGGGGTGCTAGCTACGAGCAGTACTTC | CASSDSGGASYEQYF
NA | TRBJ1-1 | TRBV2 | many | 14 | TGTGCCAGCAACCTCGACAGATCGAACACTGAAGCTTTCTTT | CASNLDRSNTEAFF
NA | TRBJ1-5 | TRBV19 | many | 14 | TGTGCCAGTAGTGTCCGGGACAGCAATCAGCCCCAGCATTTT | CASSVRDSNQPQHF
NA | TRBJ2-3 | TRBV7-2 | NA | 17 | TGTGCCAGCAGCTTATTAGTGGCGGAAAAAAGTCCAGATACGCAGTATTTT | CASSLLVAEKSPDTQYF
NA | TRBJ2-7 | TRBV15 | many | 15 | TGTGCCACCAGCAGAGATGAATCAGGGTTCTACGAGCAGTACTTC | CATSRDESGFYEQYF
TRBD1 | TRBJ2-1 | TRBV5-1 | NA | 14 | TGCGCCAGCAGCTTGAGGGGGCACGACGGGGAGCAGTTCTTC | CASSLRGHDGEQFF